This TCR beta chain came from a study of OX40 agonist ivuxolimab in advanced cancers. Notes on the research overall: Ivuxolimab was a fully human IgG2 agonistic monoclonal antibody targeting the costimulatory receptor OX40 (CD134). The dose-escalation cohort was roughly 83% male with a mean age of around 62 years, ranging from 23 to 79. Patients were allowed to have had prior anti-PD-1, anti-PD-L1 or anti-CTLA-4 therapy, and around two fifths of the dose-escalation patients had been treated with checkpoint inhibitors. Intravenous ivuxolimab was administered to patients every 2 weeks at six dose levels: 0.01, 0.1, 0.3, 1.5, 3 and 10 mg/kg. Among the roughly 54 dose-escalation patients, some 20 had hepatocellular carcinoma, around 15 melanoma, 9 renal cell carcinoma and 9 head and neck cancer. Peripheral TCRbeta sequencing aimed to test whether ivuxolimab altered TCR sequence diversity and caused clonal T-cell expansion. Partial responses were achieved by three dose-escalation patients, of whom one had hepatocellular carcinoma and two had cutaneous melanoma. The paper reports the monotherapy dose-escalation portion (N of about 51 patients) of the phase I ivuxolimab trial.

This clone showed up just once. Its antigen is not yet known. No base quality information exists; no much larger clone differs at one position. Study-level results and caveats: The antigen specificity of the clonally expanded peripheral T cells was not determined. At doses of 0.1 to 3.0 mg/kg, clonal expansion of both CD4+ and CD8+ T cells in blood was seen between baseline and week 6. In the 0.1-3.0 mg/kg groups, partial responders had among the lowest normalized peripheral clonal expansion, particularly in CD8+ T cells. Low levels of normalized T-cell clonal expansion were also seen in some patients who did not respond. On average, CD8+ T cells showed more expanded clones than CD4+ T cells after ivuxolimab.

Patients with a history of autoimmune disease or receiving systemic immunosuppression were excluded from the trial. Peripheral blood for TCR sequencing was drawn from every dose cohort at baseline, at cycle 4 day 1 and at cycle 7 day 1. Samples were obtained from an open-label, multicenter, first-in-human phase I dose-escalation trial of ivuxolimab. The trial enrolled adults with locally advanced or metastatic head and neck squamous cell, hepatocellular, melanoma or renal cell carcinoma. Before TCR sequencing, CD4+ T cells and CD8+ T cells from peripheral blood were sorted into separate populations. Genomic DNA was extracted from sorted cells for sequencing of the TCRbeta CDR3 region. The immunoSEQ Assay was used to sequence the TCRbeta CDR3 regions. TCRdb stores this immuneACCESS table with in-frame sequences only. Part of the clones is absent; in the studies checked, under half of the shortfall reflects unresolved V genes, and no reason is known for the rest. Recorded for this sample are about 48,000 clones; 79% of them occurred a single time. About 1.9% of the sample rests with the top ten.

The CDR3 runs 13 amino acids, cysteine and phenylalanine included. Only the CDR3 part of the read is kept: 39 bases, read in frame from the first base. CDR1 and CDR2 were assigned from the germline V gene as SGHTA and FQGNSA. V and J are truncated by 1 base and 5 bases respectively, leaving an intervening sequence of 6 bases. Here the chain combines TRBV7-2 and TRBJ2-1; the D gene lacks a confident call. The material was CD4+ or CD8+ T cells sorted from blood, obtained in a trial of the OX40 agonist ivuxolimab. This sequence originates from an adult with an advanced solid tumor such as melanoma, head and neck, liver or kidney cancer. The CDR3 sequence is CASSLVVDNEQFF. DNA sequence: TGTGCCAGCAGCTTAGTTGTAGACAATGAGCAGTTCTTC.